A selection of T cell receptor beta chains follows, all from one sample in a study of regulatory T cells in long-lasting Graves disease. TCRdb processed the multiplex PCR reads anew with MiXCR; each CDR3 protein has one entry. The data contain 420,000 or so distinct CDR3 sequences, over 15% of them singletons. This same sample was also taken into another study, of T cells in Graves' hyperthyroidism and ophthalmopathy.

The starting material was peripheral blood mononuclear cells (PBMCs), obtained at new diagnosis, from a patient treated with antithyroid drugs. The receptors derive from a woman under 30 with Graves disease. CDR3s include the opening cysteine and the closing phenylalanine or tryptophan. Fields, in order: J gene, V gene, clone size, D gene, CDR3 protein, CDR3 DNA. A D gene is named only where the DNA matches it firmly. The size entry is marked missing in some rows and otherwise reads once, few, many or a size class.

>TRBJ2-3|TRBV7-2|many|TRBD2
CASSLVPFSGSAADTQYF
TGTGCCAGCAGCTTAGTCCCCTTTAGCGGGAGTGCAGCAGATACGCAGTATTTT
>TRBJ2-5|TRBV7-9|-|TRBD2
CASSSVTGTSGRAQETQYF
TGTGCCAGCAGCTCGGTCACCGGGACTAGCGGGAGGGCCCAAGAGACCCAGTACTTC
>TRBJ1-5|TRBV7-2|few|-
CASGGEVNQPQHF
TGTGCCAGCGGGGGAGAGGTAAATCAGCCCCAGCATTTT
>TRBJ2-7|TRBV12-3/TRBV12-4|many|TRBD2
CASSLGSLTSAEQYF
TGTGCCAGCAGTTTAGGTTCTCTTACTAGCGCCGAGCAGTACTTC
>TRBJ2-1|TRBV9|-|TRBD2
CASSVVLAGGEQFF
TGTGCCAGCAGCGTAGTCCTAGCGGGAGGCGAGCAGTTCTTC
>TRBJ1-1|TRBV30|many|-
CAWSPGLGTEAFF
TGTGCCTGGAGCCCTGGGTTGGGCACTGAAGCTTTCTTT
>TRBJ2-7|TRBV24-1|-|-
CATSDPSTPSYEQYF
TGTGCCACCAGTGATCCCTCGACTCCGTCCTACGAGCAGTACTTC
>TRBJ2-1|TRBV10-3|-|TRBD2
CAISESGTSSYNEQFF
TGTGCCATCAGTGAGTCCGGGACTAGCTCCTACAATGAGCAGTTCTTC
>TRBJ2-5|TRBV20-1|many|-
CSARIGAGPGETQYF
TGCAGTGCTAGAATAGGGGCAGGGCCTGGAGAGACCCAGTACTTC
>TRBJ1-1|TRBV6-4|few|-
CASSEGVGSTEAFF
TGTGCCAGCAGCGAAGGGGTGGGATCCACTGAAGCTTTCTTT
>TRBJ1-2|TRBV12-3/TRBV12-4|-|-
CASSFPLDGYTF
TGTGCCAGCAGTTTCCCCCTCGACGGCTACACCTTC
>TRBJ1-5|TRBV28|many|-
CASSTVGGNNQPQHF
TGTGCCAGCAGTACCGTGGGGGGGAACAATCAGCCCCAGCATTTT
>TRBJ2-2|TRBV18|once|-
CASSQERGNTGELFF
TGTGCCAGCTCACAGGAGAGGGGGAACACCGGGGAGCTGTTTTTT
>TRBJ2-7|TRBV6-2/TRBV6-3|many|TRBD1
CASSYRGTGGYEQYF
TGTGCCAGCAGTTACAGAGGGACAGGGGGGTACGAGCAGTACTTC
>TRBJ2-7|TRBV28|many|TRBD2
CASSLGGGPLGEQYF
TGTGCCAGCAGTTTGGGGGGGGGTCCTTTGGGCGAGCAGTACTTC
>TRBJ2-1|TRBV20-1|many|TRBD1
CSARKAQGAGNEQFF
TGCAGTGCTAGAAAGGCACAGGGGGCTGGGAATGAGCAGTTCTTC
>TRBJ1-1|TRBV6-5|-|-
CTSSYSRNTEAFF
TGTACCAGCAGTTATTCTAGGAACACTGAAGCTTTCTTT
>TRBJ2-7|TRBV6-1|many|TRBD2
CASSRSGRYVEQYF
TGTGCCAGCTCCCGGAGCGGGAGGTACGTCGAGCAGTACTTC
>TRBJ2-7|TRBV6-1|few|TRBD1
CASLTPGQGAYEQYF
TGTGCCAGCCTGACACCGGGACAGGGAGCCTACGAGCAGTACTTC
>TRBJ2-6|TRBV12-3/TRBV12-4|many|-
CASSLSGGANVLTF
TGTGCCAGCAGTTTAAGCGGGGGGGCCAACGTCCTGACTTTC
>TRBJ1-1|TRBV2|-|TRBD1
CASSGFTDRGDTEAFF
TGTGCCAGCAGTGGATTTACGGACAGGGGTGACACTGAAGCTTTCTTT
>TRBJ2-3|TRBV28|-|-
CATRIQSSTDTQYF
TGTGCCACCAGGATCCAGTCTAGCACAGATACGCAGTATTTT
>TRBJ2-5|TRBV18|-|TRBD1
CASSCDRGVIETQYF
TGTGCCAGCTCGTGCGACAGGGGGGTTATAGAGACCCAGTACTTC
>TRBJ2-3|TRBV7-3|few|TRBD2
CASSFFGRAADTQYF
TGTGCCAGCAGCTTCTTTGGGAGGGCAGCAGATACGCAGTATTTT
>TRBJ2-3|TRBV5-1|medium-sized|-
CASSTEGDTQYF
TGCGCCAGCAGCACCGAAGGCGATACGCAGTATTTT
>TRBJ1-1|TRBV10-1|-|-
CASRAGANTEAFF
TGCGCCAGCAGAGCAGGCGCGAACACTGAAGCTTTCTTT
>TRBJ2-5|TRBV20-1|many|-
CSAQRTGGKETQYF
TGCAGTGCGCAAAGGACTGGCGGGAAAGAGACCCAGTACTTC
>TRBJ2-1|TRBV10-1|many|-
CASSEVHGHEQFF
TGCGCCAGCAGTGAGGTCCACGGCCATGAGCAGTTCTTC
>TRBJ2-7|TRBV27|few|-
CASSSFEGPVVYEQYF
TGTGCCAGCAGTTCCTTTGAGGGGCCCGTAGTCTACGAGCAGTACTTC